Reported below is one TCR beta chain. Its antigen is currently unknown. The sample originates from a study of T cell responses to AZD1222 COVID-19 vaccine. Study-wide results and caveats: Clonal diversity was possibly underestimated, and the donors were mostly white British, with more females. Distributed over spike, vaccine-associated CD4 TCRs predominated at 160-218 and 743-854.

The table came from immunoSEQ multiplex PCR; TCRdb's copy has only in-frame clones and leaves some out. The sample contains 150,000 or so clones, roughly nine tenths of which appear only once. This CDR3 is built from 18 residues. CDR1 is ENHRY and CDR2 is SYGVKD in the germline V gene. With V trimmed by 3 bases and J by 0 bases, 11 bases remained unmatched. The sequence came from an adult in good health. This chain connects TRBV10-3 to TRBJ1-2, with 9 bases matching TRBD1. The sample in question was peripheral blood, obtained on day 0 of AZD1222 vaccination. The CDR3 reads CAISDRARDRASNYGYTF. In nucleotides, the CDR3 is TGTGCCATCAGTGACAGGGCGCGGGACAGGGCATCTAACTATGGCTACACCTTC.